The T cell receptor (beta chain) described here comes from a study of blood T cell repertoires in COVID-19. TCRdb's copy holds only in-frame clones and misses some; the assay was immunoSEQ multiplex PCR. The sample includes roughly 280,000 clones, roughly 86% seen only once; the top ten take approximately 5.3%. Germline lookup yields CDR1 LNHDA and CDR2 SQIVND (reference sequence). This CDR3 has 15 amino acids. V lost 6 bases and J lost 1; bases outside the gene matches: 8. This TCR was sampled from a woman aged 55-75 years with COVID-19, enrolled during active disease. The chain uses TRBV19 and TRBJ2-5; 7 bases match TRBD2. Sequencing was done on a sample of peripheral blood. The chain's CDR3 is CASRGGGSVQETQYF. The CDR3 coding sequence is TGTGCCAGTAGGGGCGGCGGGAGTGTCCAAGAGACCCAGTACTTC.